This paragraph covers one TCR beta chain sequence. The method was immunoSEQ multiplex PCR; TCRdb's version includes in-frame clones alone and lacks a portion of them. The repertoire holds roughly 430,000 clones, with approximately 91% as singletons. V shed 6 bases and J 12 bases; nucleotides not matched to a gene: 12. The CDR3 covers 13 residues. Germline loops: CDR1 MNHEY, CDR2 SMNVEV (reference sequence). The data stem from a study of blood T cell repertoires in COVID-19. On the study more broadly: Sources were T cells, B-cell-depleted T cells, or PBMCs; the material itself was cDNA or gDNA.

Clinical history as reported by participants underpinned cohort assignment. This sequence was found in a woman aged 35 to 49 with acute COVID-19. Material for sequencing was PBMCs or T cells enriched from blood (not recorded which). V usage is TRBV27 and J usage is TRBJ1-1, with 8 bases fitting TRBD1. Here the CDR3 reads CASRYRGTGPTFF. CDR3 sequence (DNA): TGTGCCAGCAGATACCGGGGGACAGGTCCAACTTTCTTT.